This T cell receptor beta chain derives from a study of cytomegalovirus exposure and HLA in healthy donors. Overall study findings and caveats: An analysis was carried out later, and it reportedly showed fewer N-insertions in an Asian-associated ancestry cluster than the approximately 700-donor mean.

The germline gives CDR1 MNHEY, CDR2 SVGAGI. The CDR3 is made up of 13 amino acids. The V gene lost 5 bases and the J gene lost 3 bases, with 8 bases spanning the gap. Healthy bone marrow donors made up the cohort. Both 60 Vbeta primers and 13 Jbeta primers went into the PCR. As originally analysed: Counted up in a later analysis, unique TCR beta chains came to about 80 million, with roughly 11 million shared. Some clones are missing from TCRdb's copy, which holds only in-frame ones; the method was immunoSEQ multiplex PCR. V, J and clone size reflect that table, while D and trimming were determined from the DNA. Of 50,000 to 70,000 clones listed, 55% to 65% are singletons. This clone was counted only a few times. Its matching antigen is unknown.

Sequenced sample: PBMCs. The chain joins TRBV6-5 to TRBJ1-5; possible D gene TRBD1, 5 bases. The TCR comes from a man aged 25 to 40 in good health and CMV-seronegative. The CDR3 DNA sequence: TGTGCCAGCAGTCCAGGGTACAATCAGCCCCAGCATTTT. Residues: CASSPGYNQPQHF.